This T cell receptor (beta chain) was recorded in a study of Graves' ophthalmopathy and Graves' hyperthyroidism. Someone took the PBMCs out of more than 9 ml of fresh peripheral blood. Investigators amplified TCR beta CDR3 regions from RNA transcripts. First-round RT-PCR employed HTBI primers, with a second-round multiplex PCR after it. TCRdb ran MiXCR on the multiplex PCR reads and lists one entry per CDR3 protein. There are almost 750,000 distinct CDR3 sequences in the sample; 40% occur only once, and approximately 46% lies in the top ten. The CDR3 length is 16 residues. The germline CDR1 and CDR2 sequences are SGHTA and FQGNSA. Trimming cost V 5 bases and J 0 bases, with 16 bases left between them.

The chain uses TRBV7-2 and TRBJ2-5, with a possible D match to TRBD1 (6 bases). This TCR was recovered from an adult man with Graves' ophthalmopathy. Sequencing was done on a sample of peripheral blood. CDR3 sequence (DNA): TGTGCCAGCAGCCAAGAACTAGGGGGTGACCAAGAGACCCAGTACTTC. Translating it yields CASSQELGGDQETQYF.